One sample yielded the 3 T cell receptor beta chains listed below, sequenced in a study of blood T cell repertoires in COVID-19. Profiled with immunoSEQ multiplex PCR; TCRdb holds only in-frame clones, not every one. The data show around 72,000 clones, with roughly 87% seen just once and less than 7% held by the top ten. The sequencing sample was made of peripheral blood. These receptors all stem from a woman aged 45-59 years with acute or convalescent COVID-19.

The CDR3 DNA reads as TGTGCCAGCAGTTCGGGACAGGGTAGGTCAGATACGCAGTATTTT. Its protein product is CASSSGQGRSDTQYF. The chain carries TRBV3-1 (or the pseudogene TRBV3-2) and TRBJ2-3, with 9 nucleotides matching TRBD1. There are 15 residues in the CDR3. V shed 6 bases, J shed 4 bases, and the junction held 8 bases outside the gene matches. CDR1 and CDR2 from the germline V gene are LGHDT and YNNKEL (reference sequence).

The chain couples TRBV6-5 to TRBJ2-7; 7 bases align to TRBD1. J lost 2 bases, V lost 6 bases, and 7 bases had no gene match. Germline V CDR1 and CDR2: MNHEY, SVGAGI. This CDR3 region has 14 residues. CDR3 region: CASRLGQGAYEQYF. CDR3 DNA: TGTGCCAGCAGGCTAGGGCAGGGGGCCTACGAGCAGTACTTC.

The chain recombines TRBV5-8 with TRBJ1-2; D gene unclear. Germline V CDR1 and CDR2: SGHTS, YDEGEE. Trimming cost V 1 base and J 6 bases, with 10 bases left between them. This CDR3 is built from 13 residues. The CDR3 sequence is CASSLPGEHGYTF. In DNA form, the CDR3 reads TGTGCCAGCAGCTTGCCCGGAGAACATGGCTACACCTTC.